This TCR delta chain stems from a study of gamma-delta chains in newborns, infants, children. TCRdb reanalyzed the reads using CATT. This sample has thousands of delta-chain clones; 0.6% to 0.8% occur once, and the top ten carry around 15%. V dropped 2 bases and J dropped 2; count of bases not matched to a gene: 3. The V gene's germline CDR1 is GEAIGNYY and CDR2 EKD. The CDR3 extends over 14 amino acids. This clone was counted many times. A far larger clone lies a single base away; this is likely a read error. Other DNA sequences of this sample code for an identical CDR3. The receptor was isolated from a child who was a newborn, infant or young child, either healthy, febrile or measles-vaccinated (not recorded which). The V call is TRDV2, the J call TRDJ1; 8 bases agree with TRDD3. The sequencing sample was made of blood. The CDR3: CACDILGATDKLIF. The CDR3 nucleotides are TGTGCCTGTGACATACTGGGGGCTACCGATAAACTCATCTTT.